The 23 T cell receptor beta chains below all came from one sample that was sequenced in a study of identifying expanded T cells in peripheral blood. Assay used: immunoSEQ multiplex PCR; TCRdb lists only in-frame clones, some missing. This table has 130,000 or so clones, roughly 84% appearing once. Sequencing was carried out using blood. These receptors were obtained from a person aged 18 to 69 in good health.

This clone was counted a few times. This chain links TRBV30 with TRBJ2-7, with D possibly matching TRBD2 (5 bases). Germline CDR1 GTSNPN, CDR2 SVGIG (reference sequence). The V end was cut by 4 bases, the J end by 4 bases, with 17 bases between. This CDR3 region has 14 residues. The chain's CDR3 is CAWTKERSGYEQYF. The CDR3, as DNA: TGTGCCTGGACCAAGGAAAGGTCGGGGTACGAGCAGTACTTC.

CDR3 sequence reads: CASSSPWAYEQYF. The CDR3 coding sequence is TGTGCCAGCAGCTCTCCTTGGGCCTACGAGCAGTACTTC. V is TRBV5-6 and J is TRBJ2-7; the D is unclear. V was clipped by 3 bases and J by 2 bases, with 9 bases between them. Germline loops: CDR1 SGHDT, CDR2 YYEEEE. The CDR3 sequence is 13 residues long.

CDR3 coding DNA: TGTGCCTGGAGTGTTTCCGGACAGGGATATGGCTACACCTTC. This translates into CAWSVSGQGYGYTF. The chain carries TRBV30 and TRBJ1-2, with TRBD1 identical over 8 bases. Germline lookup yields CDR1 GTSNPN and CDR2 SVGIG (reference sequence). V dropped 0 bases and J dropped 5; count of bases not matched to a gene: 5. The CDR3 totals 14 residues.

This clone was seen just once. The chain employs TRBV5-1 and TRBJ1-1; 9 bases are shared with TRBD1. The V and J ends lost 1 base and 5 bases, in that order; junction bases with no gene match: 9. Per germline, CDR1 SGHRS and CDR2 YFSETQ. The CDR3 totals 16 residues. DNA of the CDR3: TGCGCCAGCAGCTTGAGTGGCCCAGGACAGGGGACTGAAGCTTTCTTT. Protein product: CASSLSGPGQGTEAFF. Supplemented by reference TRBV5-1 and TRBJ1-1, the full variable domain reads KAGVTQTPRYLIKTRGQQVTLSCSPISGHRSVSWYQQTPGQGLQFLFEYFSETQRNKGNFPGRFSGRQFSNSRSEMNVSTLELGDSALYLCASSLSGPGQGTEAFFGQGTRLTVV.

The rearrangement links TRBV6-1 to TRBJ1-5; 7 nucleotides match TRBD1. V lost 7 bases and J lost 2; bases outside the gene matches: 8. The CDR3 contains 15 residues. The germline V gene has CDR1 MNHNS and CDR2 SASEGT. The DNA of the CDR3 is TGTGCCAGCAACCCGACAGGGTATGGCAATCAGCCCCAGCATTTT. Protein: CASNPTGYGNQPQHF.

With regard to this clone: The junction differs from germline at one of its ends, possibly a read error. The chain couples TRBV30 to TRBJ2-6; 7 bases are a match to TRBD1. Looked up from germline, CDR1 is GTSNPN and CDR2 is SVGIG (reference sequence). CDR3 length: 14 residues. CDR3 sequence: CAGTDSSGTNVLTF. CDR3 nucleotide sequence: TGTGCCGGGACAGACTCCTCTGGGACCAACGTCCTGACTTTC.

This chain uses TRBV16 with TRBJ1-1; tentative D call: TRBD1 (6 bases). V was shortened by 3 bases and J by 6 bases, with 17 bases between the two germline ends. This CDR3 spans 15 amino acids. Germline V lookup: CDR1 KGHSY, CDR2 FQNENV. CDR3 region: CASSQFLRGRAEAFF. CDR3 coding DNA: TGTGCCAGCAGCCAGTTTTTGAGGGGGAGGGCTGAAGCTTTCTTT.

The chain joins TRBV18 to TRBJ2-7, with D perhaps TRBD1 (6 bases). Trimming took 3 bases from V and 2 from J, leaving 11 bases between them. The length of the CDR3 is 14 residues. Germline values: CDR1 KGHSH, CDR2 LQKENI. CDR3: CASSPYRDAYEQYF. In DNA form, the CDR3 reads TGTGCCAGCTCACCTTACAGGGACGCCTACGAGCAGTACTTC.

This clone was recorded many times. This chain uses TRBV7-9 with TRBJ1-2; D might be TRBD1 (5 bases). CDR1 and CDR2 from the germline V gene are SEHNR and FQNEAQ (reference sequence). Trimming left V 2 bases short and J 8 bases short, with 15 bases between. The CDR3 has 14 residues. Here the CDR3 DNA reads TGTGCCAGCAGCTTAATTGGGGGGGTAGGCGGCTACACCTTC. It specifies CASSLIGGVGGYTF.

The genes are TRBV6-5 and TRBJ1-1, with 9 bases fitting TRBD1. The V gene's germline CDR1 is MNHEY and CDR2 SVGAGI. J lost 6 bases, V lost 4 bases, and 6 bases had no gene match. The CDR3 spans 14 residues. CDR3 protein: CASSFGTGRAEAFF. In nucleotides, the CDR3 is TGTGCCAGCAGTTTTGGGACAGGGCGGGCTGAAGCTTTCTTT.

The rearrangement links TRBV15 to TRBJ2-1; 8 bases are shared with TRBD1. The V gene end was trimmed by 3 bases and the J gene end by 10 bases; junction bases not matched to a gene: 8. Germline CDR1 reads LNHNV; CDR2 reads YYDKDF (reference sequence). The CDR3 covers 14 residues. The CDR3 nucleotides are TGTGCCACCAGCAGGACAGGGGAAAGGGTAGAGCAGTTCTTC. Protein sequence: CATSRTGERVEQFF.

V usage is TRBV5-1 and J usage is TRBJ2-2; 15 bases agree with TRBD2. This CDR3 has 18 residues. Germline V gene sequence: CDR1 SGHRS, CDR2 YFSETQ. The junction had 8 bases not matched to a gene; V was cut back by 4 bases and J by 4 bases. The CDR3 loop is CASSRTSGGAVSTGELFF. CDR3 in DNA: TGCGCCAGCAGCAGGACTAGCGGGGGGGCCGTCAGCACCGGGGAGCTGTTTTTT.

This chain links TRBV4-1 with TRBJ2-4, with a weak D call TRBD2 (7 bases). This CDR3 is 17 amino acids long. Germline CDR1 is MGHRA and CDR2 is YSYEKL. Trimming pared 0 bases from V and 6 bases from J, leaving 18 bases between. The CDR3 region has the DNA TGCGCCAGCAGCCAAGATACAATGAGGAGGGGGGGAAACATTCAGTACTTC. Translating gives CASSQDTMRRGGNIQYF.

The V gene is TRBV4-3, the J gene TRBJ1-3, with D tentatively TRBD1 (5 bases). Germline CDR1 reads LGHNA; CDR2 reads YSLEER. The CDR3 is 14 amino acids. The V end lost 3 bases, the J end lost 11 bases, and 17 bases lay between the germline ends. In DNA, the CDR3 is TGCGCCAGCAGCCACCCCGGAATGTGGGGCGCCATATATTTT. Its translation is CASSHPGMWGAIYF.

This clone was seen more than once but under ten times. The gene calls are TRBV19 and TRBJ1-6, with no clear D. V dropped 4 bases and J dropped 9 bases, with 10 bases sitting between them. This CDR3 has 13 amino acids. Germline CDR1 and CDR2: LNHDA and SQIVND (reference sequence). The CDR3 nucleotides read TGTGCCAGTAGTACGTCGGCGGGTTCACCCCTCCACTTT. Protein product: CASSTSAGSPLHF.

The J gene is TRBJ1-6, the V gene TRBV6-5; 7 bases are a match to TRBD1. CDR1 is MNHEY and CDR2 is SVGAGI in the germline V gene. The CDR3 has 15 residues. The junction had 10 bases not matched to a gene; V was cut back by 4 bases and J by 10 bases. This chain's CDR3 is CASSSPTGWGSPLHF. Written as DNA, the CDR3 is TGTGCCAGCAGTTCCCCGACAGGGTGGGGGTCACCCCTCCACTTT.

This rearrangement joins TRBV11-3 to TRBJ1-1, with a tentative D call TRBD1 (5 bases). Trimming stripped 4 bases from V and 1 base from J, with 13 bases between. This CDR3 comprises 15 residues. CDR1 SGHNT and CDR2 YENEEA come from the germline V gene. In DNA form, the CDR3 reads TGTGCCAGCAGCTCCGACAGTACCCCGAACACTGAAGCTTTCTTT. Translated, it gives CASSSDSTPNTEAFF.

The V gene is TRBV18, the J gene TRBJ2-7, with D perhaps being TRBD1 or TRBD2 (5 bases each). Trimming took 3 bases from V and 4 from J, leaving 13 bases between them. The CDR3 has 14 residues. Germline loops: CDR1 KGHSH, CDR2 LQKENI. CDR3 protein: CASSPERAGYEQYF. The CDR3 DNA follows: TGTGCCAGCTCACCCGAGAGGGCAGGGTACGAGCAGTACTTC.

V gene TRBV19 combines with J gene TRBJ1-4; possible D gene TRBD1, 6 bases. This CDR3 is built from 13 residues. With 10 bases removed from V and 7 bases from J, the gap between germline ends came to 16 bases. Per the germline V gene, CDR1 is LNHDA and CDR2 is SQIVND (reference sequence). CDR3 coding DNA: TGTGCCACTACGGACAGAACCATTGAAAAACTGTTTTTT. This codes for CATTDRTIEKLFF.

V is TRBV11-2 and J is TRBJ1-1, with no clear D. The CDR3 is 14 residues long. Germline V gene sequence: CDR1 SGHAT, CDR2 FQNNGV. V dropped 0 bases and J dropped 0 bases, with 5 bases sitting between them. The DNA of the CDR3 is TGTGCCAGCAGCTTAGACAACATGAACACTGAAGCTTTCTTT. Protein product: CASSLDNMNTEAFF.

The rearrangement joins TRBV2 to TRBJ2-7, with D tentatively TRBD1 (5 bases). CDR1 is SNHLY, CDR2 FYNNEI, per germline. V was shortened by 4 bases and J by 3 bases, with 10 bases between the two germline ends. The CDR3 is 13 residues long. The CDR3 bases are TGTGCCAGCAGTGGAGACAGAATCTACGAGCAGTACTTC. This translates into CASSGDRIYEQYF.

The chain joins TRBV28 to TRBJ2-7; perhaps D is TRBD1 or TRBD2 (5 bases each). The V gene's germline CDR1 is MDHEN and CDR2 SYDVKM. The CDR3 contains 15 residues. The V end was cut by 7 bases, the J end by 2 bases, with 18 bases between. In DNA form, the CDR3 reads TGTGCCAGCACCCAAGGCAGGGTCGGGACCTACGAGCAGTACTTC. The encoded protein is CASTQGRVGTYEQYF. The full variable domain, in which reference TRBV28 and TRBJ2-7 provide the parts outside the CDR3, is DVKVTQSSRYLVKRTGEKVFLECVQDMDHENMFWYRQDPGLGLRLIYFSYDVKMKEKGDIPEGYSVSREKKERFSLILESASTNQTSMYLCASTQGRVGTYEQYFGPGTRLTVT.

This chain joins TRBV5-1 and TRBJ1-5; D gene ambiguous. The CDR3 loop spans 13 amino acids. Trimming left V 2 bases short and J 4 bases short, with 7 bases between. Germline V lookup: CDR1 SGHRS, CDR2 YFSETQ. DNA for the CDR3: TGCGCCAGCAGCTTTAACATTAATCAGCCCCAGCATTTT. It codes for CASSFNINQPQHF.